One and the same sample provided the 13 T cell receptor beta chains below, sequenced in a study of T-cell memory formation after mild COVID-19. TCRdb fed the 5' RACE reads into MiXCR, producing one record per CDR3 protein. The table lists around 300,000 distinct CDR3 sequences, over 11% of them singletons. The specimen was PBMCs or a T cell subset sorted from them (not recorded which). Receptors were obtained from a man between 18 and 29 years old who had mild COVID-19 (a few samples of this study predate the infection). Cell type and time point are not known.

The chain joins TRBV5-1 to TRBJ2-3; unclear D gene. V lost 2 bases and J lost 0, with 10 bases in between. The CDR3 has 15 residues. Germline CDR1 and CDR2: SGHRS and YFSETQ. CDR3 DNA sequence: TGCGCCAGCAGCTTATTTAGCCCAAGCACAGATACGCAGTATTTT. Protein sequence: CASSLFSPSTDTQYF.

This clonotype occurred a few times. This chain uses TRBV4-3 with TRBJ1-1; no definite D call. The CDR3 consists of 16 residues. CDR1 and CDR2 (germline): LGHNA, YSLEER. V gave up 1 base and J gave up 5 bases, with 17 bases separating them. CDR3 region: CASSQAGVVEGTEAFF. The CDR3 coding sequence is TGCGCCAGCAGCCAAGCAGGAGTCGTAGAGGGAACTGAAGCTTTCTTT.

This clonotype came up many times. The chain recombines TRBV6-5 with TRBJ2-1; D gene uncertain. Trimming stripped 5 bases from V and 9 bases from J, with 11 bases between. Germline CDR1 and CDR2: MNHEY and SVGAGI. The CDR3 runs to 12 residues. The CDR3 DNA sequence: TGTGCCAGCAGTCCCTGGCGAGGTGAGCAGTTCTTC. It yields the protein CASSPWRGEQFF.

This chain uses TRBV7-8 with TRBJ1-6; D is unclear. The CDR3 length is 17 residues. The V end was cut by 5 bases, the J end by 0 bases, with 14 bases between. Germline CDR1 and CDR2: SGHVS and FQNEAQ. Here the CDR3 DNA reads TGTGCCAGCAGCCCAAATTCTGCGAGCTCCTATAATTCACCCCTCCACTTT. Translated: CASSPNSASSYNSPLHF.

J is TRBJ2-5 and V is TRBV7-3, with no clear D. The germline CDR1 and CDR2 sequences are SGHTA and FQGTGA. The CDR3 is 14 amino acids. Trimming removed 2 bases at V and 5 bases at J, with 12 bases between. The CDR3 protein is CASSLGTSAETQYF. The CDR3 DNA is TGTGCCAGCAGCTTAGGCACCTCGGCCGAGACCCAGTACTTC. The full variable domain, rest sourced from reference TRBV7-3 and TRBJ2-5, is GAGVSQTPSNKVTEKGKYVELRCDPISGHTALYWYRQSLGQGPEFLIYFQGTGAADDSGLPNDRFFAVRPEGSVSTLKIQRTERGDSAVYLCASSLGTSAETQYFGPGTRLLVL.

J is TRBJ2-2 and V is TRBV7-2; the D gene is possibly TRBD2 (6 bases). Germline V lookup: CDR1 SGHTA, CDR2 FQGNSA. This CDR3 is built from 16 residues. Trimming took off 3 bases at V and 2 bases at J, with 13 bases between the two ends. The CDR3 DNA sequence: TGTGCCAGCAGCTTCTCGCGGGGAACTAACACCGGGGAGCTGTTTTTT. Amino acids: CASSFSRGTNTGELFF. The variable domain in full, with the rest retrieved from reference TRBV7-2 and TRBJ2-2, is GAGVSQSPSNKVTEKGKDVELRCDPISGHTALYWYRQSLGQGLEFLIYFQGNSAPDKSGLPSDRFSAERTGGSVSTLTIQRTQQEDSAVYLCASSFSRGTNTGELFFGEGSRLTVL.

This clonotype was counted many times. The chain recombines TRBV15 with TRBJ2-6, with TRBD1 as a possible D gene (5 bases). There are 17 residues in the CDR3. V lost 0 bases and J lost 0, with 9 bases in between. The germline V gene encodes CDR1 LNHNV and CDR2 YYDKDF (reference sequence). The CDR3 spells CATSRDLGDSGANVLTF. CDR3 DNA: TGTGCCACCAGCAGAGATCTAGGGGACTCTGGGGCCAACGTCCTGACTTTC.

This clonotype was picked up a small number of times. The V gene is TRBV12-3 or TRBV12-4, the J gene TRBJ1-1; D gene ambiguous. V gave up 2 bases and J gave up 6 bases, with 16 bases separating them. The CDR3 spans 15 residues. The CDR3 loop reads CASSLSEGFIPEAFF. The CDR3 coding sequence is TGTGCCAGCAGTTTAAGTGAAGGGTTCATCCCTGAAGCTTTCTTT.

This rearrangement joins TRBV29-1 to TRBJ2-7, with TRBD1 identical over 8 bases. This CDR3 has 13 amino acids. V was pared by 5 bases and J by 6 bases, with 9 bases of the junction left unmatched. The germline gives CDR1 SQVTM, CDR2 ANQGSEA. CDR3 loop: CSVPRTGPGEQYF. The CDR3 region has the DNA TGCAGCGTTCCGCGGACAGGGCCAGGCGAGCAGTACTTC.

The V and J genes are TRBV10-3 and TRBJ2-7, with D perhaps matching TRBD1 (6 bases). V shed 4 bases and J shed 5 bases, with 12 bases lying between them. The V gene's germline CDR1 is ENHRY and CDR2 SYGVKD. The CDR3 has 13 amino acids. CDR3 sequence: CAISVAGDNEQYF. CDR3 nucleotides: TGTGCCATCAGTGTAGCAGGGGACAACGAGCAGTACTTC.

This clonotype was seen repeatedly, ten times or more. V gene TRBV20-1 combines with J gene TRBJ1-4; D gene unclear. Germline V gene sequence: CDR1 DFQATT, CDR2 SNEGSKA (reference sequence). CDR3 length: 11 amino acids. Trimming shortened V by 3 bases and J by 8 bases, and 7 bases separated the two germline ends. In DNA form, the CDR3 reads TGCAGTGCTAGGGGTCGGGAAAAACTGTTTTTT. It encodes CSARGREKLFF.

There are a few counts of this clonotype. The chain couples TRBV15 to TRBJ1-6; a possible D gene is TRBD1 (6 bases). Trimming cost V 0 bases and J 6 bases, with 9 bases left between them. Germline lookup yields CDR1 LNHNV and CDR2 YYDKDF (reference sequence). The CDR3 covers 15 residues. The CDR3 region is CATSRDMGANSPLHF. As DNA, the CDR3 is TGTGCCACCAGCAGAGATATGGGGGCTAATTCACCCCTCCACTTT. Looking up the rest from reference TRBV15 and TRBJ1-6 gives the full variable domain: DAMVIQNPRYQVTQFGKPVTLSCSQTLNHNVMYWYQQKSSQAPKLLFHYYDKDFNNEADTPDNFQSRRPNTSFCFLDIRSPGLGDTAMYLCATSRDMGANSPLHFGNGTRLTVT.

The rearrangement joins TRBV6-5 to TRBJ2-1; no definite D call. CDR3 length equals 15 residues. V was pared by 6 bases and J by 4 bases, with 16 bases between. Germline V gives CDR1 MNHEY, CDR2 SVGAGI. CDR3: CASSLGHSLYNEQFF. The CDR3 DNA reads as TGTGCCAGCAGCCTCGGGCATTCCCTTTACAATGAGCAGTTCTTC.